The 12 T cell receptor beta chains listed next were all sequenced from one sample in a study of CD4 T cells in relation to SARS-CoV-2 and coronaviruses. TCRdb's table, derived via immunoSEQ multiplex PCR, lists solely in-frame clones and lacks some. The data show about 47,000 clones, over 75% seen once. Their antigens remain unidentified. Material for sequencing was naive CD4+ T cells from PBMCs, cultured in vitro. Regarding subset: naive CD4+ T cells isolated by negative enrichment. Receptors were obtained from an adult with COVID-19.

This clone was found once. The V gene is TRBV10-2, the J gene TRBJ1-1; 9 bases are a match to TRBD1. Germline V CDR1 and CDR2: WSHSY, SAAADI. This CDR3 contains 13 residues. V gave up 7 bases and J gave up 3 bases; unmatched junction bases: 3. The CDR3 loop reads CASNRGPDTEAFF. CDR3 DNA: TGCGCCAGCAACAGGGGGCCGGACACTGAAGCTTTCTTT.

The rearrangement links TRBV10-3 to TRBJ2-3; D perhaps matches TRBD2 (5 bases). This CDR3 has 14 residues. The germline CDR1 and CDR2 sequences are ENHRY and SYGVKD. The V end was cut by 0 bases, the J end by 5 bases, with 9 bases between. The CDR3 loop is CAISESRGRDTQYF. In DNA form, the CDR3 reads TGTGCCATCAGTGAGTCTCGCGGGCGAGATACGCAGTATTTT.

This clone came up a few times. The chain employs TRBV6-5 and TRBJ2-1; no firm D call. Germline V gene lookup returns CDR1 MNHEY and CDR2 SVGAGI. This CDR3 spans 11 amino acids. V lost 8 bases to trimming and J lost 10 bases, with 12 bases between them. CDR3 loop: CASSRSDEQFF. The DNA of the CDR3 is TGTGCCAGCTCCCGTTCGGACGAGCAGTTCTTC.

The rearrangement uses TRBV4-3 and TRBJ2-1, with D possibly being TRBD1 or TRBD2 (5 bases each). Germline CDR1 LGHNA, CDR2 YSLEER. With 0 bases removed from V and 7 bases from J, the gap between germline ends came to 16 bases. The CDR3 has 16 residues. The CDR3 protein is CASSQDWGMWSNEQFF. The CDR3 bases are TGCGCCAGCAGCCAAGATTGGGGGATGTGGAGTAATGAGCAGTTCTTC.

CDR3 coding DNA: TGCGCCAGCAGCCGGGGCGCGGGAGGGCCCCTTGAGCAGTTCTTC. It specifies CASSRGAGGPLEQFF. The chain is built from TRBV5-1 and TRBJ2-1; 9 positions match TRBD2. CDR1 is SGHRS and CDR2 is YFSETQ in the germline V gene. With V trimmed by 4 bases and J by 9 bases, 11 bases remained unmatched. This CDR3 is built from 15 residues.

This clone was observed once. This rearrangement joins TRBV11-2 to TRBJ2-1; TRBD2 aligns across 9 bases. The CDR3 runs to 15 residues. Trimming cost V 6 bases and J 6 bases; bases outside gene matches: 9. Germline lookup yields CDR1 SGHAT and CDR2 FQNNGV. The CDR3: CASRLLAGPFNEQFF. CDR3 DNA sequence: TGTGCCAGCAGACTTCTAGCGGGGCCTTTCAATGAGCAGTTCTTC.

The chain is built from TRBV11-3 and TRBJ2-7; D unresolved. The CDR3 runs to 14 residues. V lost 3 bases and J 3 bases, leaving 12 bases between the germline ends. Germline loops: CDR1 SGHNT, CDR2 YENEEA. As DNA, the CDR3 is TGTGCCAGCAGCTTCGGGTGGCACTACTACGAGCAGTACTTC. This encodes CASSFGWHYYEQYF.

This chain joins TRBV24-1 and TRBJ1-5; 9 bases fit TRBD1. Germline V gene data show CDR1 as KGHDR and CDR2 as SFDVKD. CDR3 size: 16 residues. V lost 4 bases, J lost 6 bases, and 9 bases stayed unmatched. The DNA of the CDR3 is TGTGCCACCAGTGAAGGGACAGGGATGGGTAGTCAGCCCCAGCATTTT. Amino acid sequence: CATSEGTGMGSQPQHF.

V gene TRBV7-2 combines with J gene TRBJ1-1; D unclear. V lost 8 bases and J lost 1, with 8 bases in between. Looked up from germline, CDR1 is SGHTA and CDR2 is FQGNSA. This CDR3 comprises 12 residues. CDR3 protein: CASLRPNTEAFF. The CDR3, as DNA: TGTGCCAGCCTTCGACCGAACACTGAAGCTTTCTTT.

This chain links TRBV10-3 with TRBJ2-7, with TRBD2 identical over 11 bases. V dropped 7 bases and J dropped 4; count of bases not matched to a gene: 6. CDR1 is ENHRY, CDR2 SYGVKD, per germline. This CDR3 contains 14 residues. CDR3 sequence reads: CAITPGLAEYEQYF. The DNA for the CDR3 is TGTGCCATCACTCCGGGACTAGCGGAGTACGAGCAGTACTTC.

The chain has TRBV28 and TRBJ2-3; TRBD2 is a possible D gene (6 bases). The germline CDR1 and CDR2 sequences are MDHEN and SYDVKM. Trimming shortened V by 1 base and J by 4 bases, and 12 bases separated the two germline ends. This CDR3 has 15 residues. The CDR3 nucleotides read TGTGCCAGCAGTTTATTTGGAGGGAGGTCAGATACGCAGTATTTT. Translation: CASSLFGGRSDTQYF.

This clone was seen only once. The gene calls are TRBV7-2 and TRBJ2-5, with a tentative D call TRBD1 (7 bases). Between the trimmed V and J ends, which lost 4 bases and 5 bases, there was a span of 14 bases. Germline lookup yields CDR1 SGHTA and CDR2 FQGNSA. The CDR3 runs 14 residues. This CDR3 reads CASSSRPGGETQYF. In nucleotides, the CDR3 is TGTGCCAGCAGCTCTAGGCCAGGGGGGGAGACCCAGTACTTC. The full variable domain, in which reference TRBV7-2 and TRBJ2-5 provide the parts outside the CDR3, is GAGVSQSPSNKVTEKGKDVELRCDPISGHTALYWYRQSLGQGLEFLIYFQGNSAPDKSGLPSDRFSAERTGGSVSTLTIQRTQQEDSAVYLCASSSRPGGETQYFGPGTRLLVL.